The T cell receptor (beta chain) described here comes from a study of human thymus T cells. Study-wide results and caveats: Thymic repertoires from unrelated individuals overlapped highly, related research reported. What appeared biased in thymic and blood repertoires was the usage of V and J genes.

As concerns this clone: Antigen specificity is unknown.

Profiled with immunoSEQ multiplex PCR; TCRdb holds only in-frame clones, not every one. This table has some 120,000 clones, around 94% appearing once. V lost 4 bases to trimming and J lost 4 bases; unmatched junction nucleotides: 7. The germline gives CDR1 SGHNT, CDR2 YYREEE (reference sequence). The CDR3 covers 14 residues. The source of the thymus tissue was resections taken during corrective heart surgery. The donors were infants in Finland with congenital heart defects, otherwise immunologically healthy. The TCR comes from a boy younger than two with a congenital heart defect but otherwise immunologically healthy. Input material: thymus tissue. This chain connects TRBV5-4 to TRBJ2-7, with 8 bases lining up with TRBD2. CDR3 nucleotides: TGTGCCAGCAGCACGGGGACTAGACTGTACGAGCAGTACTTC. It yields the protein CASSTGTRLYEQYF.